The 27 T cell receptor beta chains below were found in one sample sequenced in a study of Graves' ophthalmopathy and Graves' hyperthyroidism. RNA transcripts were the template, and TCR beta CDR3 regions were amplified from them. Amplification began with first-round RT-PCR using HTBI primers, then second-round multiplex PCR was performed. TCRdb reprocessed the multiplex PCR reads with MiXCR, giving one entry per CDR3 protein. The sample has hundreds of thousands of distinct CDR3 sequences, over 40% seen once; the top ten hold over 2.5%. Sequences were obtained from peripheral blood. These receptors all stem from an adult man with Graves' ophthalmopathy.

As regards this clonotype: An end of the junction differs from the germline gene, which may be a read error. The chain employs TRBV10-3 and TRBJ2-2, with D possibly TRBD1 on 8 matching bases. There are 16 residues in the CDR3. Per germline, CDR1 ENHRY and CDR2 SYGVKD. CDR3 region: CASSSLDREGTGELFF. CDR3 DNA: TGTGCCAGCAGTTCCTTGGACAGGGAGGGAACCGGGGAGCTGTTTTTT.

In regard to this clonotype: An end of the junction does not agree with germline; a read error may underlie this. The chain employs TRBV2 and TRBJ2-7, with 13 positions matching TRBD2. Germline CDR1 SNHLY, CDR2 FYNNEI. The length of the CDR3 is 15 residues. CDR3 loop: CASSEGTSGTYEQYF. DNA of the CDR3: TGTGCCAGCAGCGAAGGGACTAGCGGGACCTACGAGCAGTACTTC.

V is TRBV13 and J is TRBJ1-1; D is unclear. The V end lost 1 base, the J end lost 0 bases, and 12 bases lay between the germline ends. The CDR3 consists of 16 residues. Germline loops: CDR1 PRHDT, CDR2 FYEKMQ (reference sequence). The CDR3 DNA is TGTGCCAGCAGCTTAGTCAGGCCGGGTATGAACACTGAAGCTTTCTTT. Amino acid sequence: CASSLVRPGMNTEAFF.

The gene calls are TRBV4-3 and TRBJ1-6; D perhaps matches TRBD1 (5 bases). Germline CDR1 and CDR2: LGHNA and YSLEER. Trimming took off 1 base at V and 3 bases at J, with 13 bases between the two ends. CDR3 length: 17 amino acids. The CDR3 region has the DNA TGCGCCAGCAGCCAAGGAAGGGGACTCAACTATAATTCACCCCTCCACTTT. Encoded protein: CASSQGRGLNYNSPLHF.

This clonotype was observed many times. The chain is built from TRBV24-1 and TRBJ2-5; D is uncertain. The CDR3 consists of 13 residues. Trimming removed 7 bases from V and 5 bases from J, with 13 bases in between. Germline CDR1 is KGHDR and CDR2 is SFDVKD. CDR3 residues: CATSRSIGETQYF. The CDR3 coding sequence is TGTGCCACCAGCCGTTCGATTGGGGAGACCCAGTACTTC.

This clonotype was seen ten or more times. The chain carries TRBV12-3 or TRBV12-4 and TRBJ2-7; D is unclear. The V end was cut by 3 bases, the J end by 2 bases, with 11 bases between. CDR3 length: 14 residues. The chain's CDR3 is CASSFSYGPYEQYF. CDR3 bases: TGTGCCAGCAGTTTCTCGTACGGCCCCTACGAGCAGTACTTC.

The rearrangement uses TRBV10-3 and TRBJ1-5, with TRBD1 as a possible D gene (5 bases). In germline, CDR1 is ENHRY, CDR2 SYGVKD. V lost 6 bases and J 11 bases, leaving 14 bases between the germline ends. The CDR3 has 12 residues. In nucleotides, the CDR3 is TGTGCCATCAGCTCTCTGGGGGAGACCCAGCATTTT. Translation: CAISSLGETQHF.

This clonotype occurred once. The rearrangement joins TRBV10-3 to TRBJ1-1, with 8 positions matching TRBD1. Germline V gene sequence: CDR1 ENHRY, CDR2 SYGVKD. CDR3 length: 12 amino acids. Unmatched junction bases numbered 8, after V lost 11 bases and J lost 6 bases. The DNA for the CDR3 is TGTGCCTGGACAGGGATCAGGGCTGAAGCTTTCTTT. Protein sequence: CAWTGIRAEAFF.

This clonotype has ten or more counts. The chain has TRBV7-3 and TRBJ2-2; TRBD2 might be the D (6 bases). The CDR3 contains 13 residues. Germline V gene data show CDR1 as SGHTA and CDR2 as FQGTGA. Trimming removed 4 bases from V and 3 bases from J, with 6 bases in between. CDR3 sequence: CASSWGDTGELFF. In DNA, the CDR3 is TGTGCCAGCAGCTGGGGGGACACCGGGGAGCTGTTTTTT.

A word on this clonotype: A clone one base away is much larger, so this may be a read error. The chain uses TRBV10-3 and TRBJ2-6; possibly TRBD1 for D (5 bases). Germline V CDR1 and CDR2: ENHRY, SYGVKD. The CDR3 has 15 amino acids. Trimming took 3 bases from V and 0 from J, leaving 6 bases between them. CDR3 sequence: CAISEGASGANVLTF. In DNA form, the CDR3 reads TGTGCCATCAGTGAAGGGGCCTCTGGGGCCAACGTCCTGACTTTC.

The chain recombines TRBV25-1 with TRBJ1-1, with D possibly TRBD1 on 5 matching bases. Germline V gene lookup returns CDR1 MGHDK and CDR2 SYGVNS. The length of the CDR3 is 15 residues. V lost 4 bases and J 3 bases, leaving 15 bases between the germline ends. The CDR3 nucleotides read TGTGCCAGCAGTGTTCACCCTCAGGGCTACACTGAAGCTTTCTTT. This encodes CASSVHPQGYTEAFF.

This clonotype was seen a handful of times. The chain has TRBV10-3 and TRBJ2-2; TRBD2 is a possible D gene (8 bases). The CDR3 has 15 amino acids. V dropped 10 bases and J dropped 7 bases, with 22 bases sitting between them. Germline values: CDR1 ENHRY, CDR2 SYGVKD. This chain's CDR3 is CASGGMGTVGGELFF. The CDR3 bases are TGTGCCAGCGGGGGGATGGGGACAGTTGGCGGGGAGCTGTTTTTT.

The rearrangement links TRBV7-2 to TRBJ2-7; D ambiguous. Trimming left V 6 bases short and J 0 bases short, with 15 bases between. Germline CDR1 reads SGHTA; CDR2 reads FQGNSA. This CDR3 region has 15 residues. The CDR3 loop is CASSETSWGSYEQYF. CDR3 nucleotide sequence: TGTGCCAGCAGTGAAACCTCATGGGGCTCCTACGAGCAGTACTTC.

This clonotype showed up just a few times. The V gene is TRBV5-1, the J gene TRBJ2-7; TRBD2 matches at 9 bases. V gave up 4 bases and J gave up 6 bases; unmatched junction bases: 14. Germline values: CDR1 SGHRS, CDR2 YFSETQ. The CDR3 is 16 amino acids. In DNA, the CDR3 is TGCGCCAGCAGCATTCCTGCAGCGGGAGGTTCGGCCGAGCAGTACTTC. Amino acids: CASSIPAAGGSAEQYF.

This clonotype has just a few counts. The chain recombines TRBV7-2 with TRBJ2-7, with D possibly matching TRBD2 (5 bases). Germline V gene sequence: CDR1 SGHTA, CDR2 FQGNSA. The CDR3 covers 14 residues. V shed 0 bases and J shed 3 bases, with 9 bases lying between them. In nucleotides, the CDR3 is TGTGCCAGCAGCTTAGCGCTCGGGGACTACGAGCAGTACTTC. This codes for CASSLALGDYEQYF.

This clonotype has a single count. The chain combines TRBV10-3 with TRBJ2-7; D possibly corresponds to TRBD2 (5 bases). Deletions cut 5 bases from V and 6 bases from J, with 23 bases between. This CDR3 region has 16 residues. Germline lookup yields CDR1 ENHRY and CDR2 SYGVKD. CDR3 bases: TGTGCCATCAGTCGGGATCCGAGCGACCAATCGGGCGAGCAGTACTTC. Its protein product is CAISRDPSDQSGEQYF.

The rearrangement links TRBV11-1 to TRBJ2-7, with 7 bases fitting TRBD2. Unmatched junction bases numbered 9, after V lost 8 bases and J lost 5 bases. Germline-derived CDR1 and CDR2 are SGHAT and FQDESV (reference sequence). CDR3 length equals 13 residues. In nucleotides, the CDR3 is TGTGCCAGCCACGGACTAGGATTCGACGAGCAGTACTTC. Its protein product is CASHGLGFDEQYF.

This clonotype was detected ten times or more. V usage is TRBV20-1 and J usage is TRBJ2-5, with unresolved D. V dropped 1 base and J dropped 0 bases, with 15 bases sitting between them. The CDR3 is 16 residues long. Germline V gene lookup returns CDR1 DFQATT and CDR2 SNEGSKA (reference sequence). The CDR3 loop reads CSARVEVALYQETQYF. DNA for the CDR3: TGCAGTGCTAGAGTAGAAGTGGCCTTGTACCAAGAGACCCAGTACTTC.

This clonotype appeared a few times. CDR3 DNA: TGTGCCTGGAGTGCCCCGATTATCGCCACTGAAGCTTTCTTT. Translated, it gives CAWSAPIIATEAFF. This rearrangement joins TRBV30 to TRBJ1-1; D gene uncertain. Germline CDR1 is GTSNPN and CDR2 is SVGIG (reference sequence). V was trimmed by 1 base and J by 4 bases, leaving 13 bases between them. The CDR3 has 14 residues.

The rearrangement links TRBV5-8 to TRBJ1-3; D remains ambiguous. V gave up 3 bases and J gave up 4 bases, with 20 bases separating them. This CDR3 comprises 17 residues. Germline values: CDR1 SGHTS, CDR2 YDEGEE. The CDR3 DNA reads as TGTGCCAGCAGCTCACCTCCCATCCAGGTCGCGGGAAACACCATATATTTT. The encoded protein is CASSSPPIQVAGNTIYF.

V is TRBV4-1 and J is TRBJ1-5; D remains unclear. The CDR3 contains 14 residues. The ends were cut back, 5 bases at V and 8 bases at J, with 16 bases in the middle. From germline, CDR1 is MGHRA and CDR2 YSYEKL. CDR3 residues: CASSERTRVEPQHF. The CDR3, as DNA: TGCGCCAGCAGCGAGCGGACCCGAGTAGAGCCCCAGCATTTT.

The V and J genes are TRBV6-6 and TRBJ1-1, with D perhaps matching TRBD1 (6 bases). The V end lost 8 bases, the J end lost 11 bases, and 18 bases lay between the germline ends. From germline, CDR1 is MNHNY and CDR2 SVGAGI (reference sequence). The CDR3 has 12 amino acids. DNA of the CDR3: TGTGCCAGCCTACCCCAGGGGATTTGGGCTTTCTTT. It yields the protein CASLPQGIWAFF.

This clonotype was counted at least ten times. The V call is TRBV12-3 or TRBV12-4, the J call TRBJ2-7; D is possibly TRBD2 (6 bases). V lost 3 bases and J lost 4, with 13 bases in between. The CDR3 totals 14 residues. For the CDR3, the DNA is TGTGCCAGCAGTTTCTCCGGGAGTAAATACGAGCAGTACTTC. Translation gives CASSFSGSKYEQYF.

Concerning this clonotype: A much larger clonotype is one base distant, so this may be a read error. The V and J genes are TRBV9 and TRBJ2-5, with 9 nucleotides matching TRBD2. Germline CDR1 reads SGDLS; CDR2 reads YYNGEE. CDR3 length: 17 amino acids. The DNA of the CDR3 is TGTACCAGCAGCGTCGATCCGACTAGCGGTTATAAGGAGACCCAGTACTTC. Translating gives CTSSVDPTSGYKETQYF.

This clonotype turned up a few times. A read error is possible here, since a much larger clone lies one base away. CDR3 amino acids: CATSLLRDRGGETQYF. CDR3 coding DNA: TGTGCCACCTCGCTCCTCCGAGACCGGGGGGGGGAGACCCAGTACTTC. This chain uses TRBV10-3 with TRBJ2-5, with 8 bases aligning to TRBD2. V shed 10 bases and J 5 bases; nucleotides not matched to a gene: 18. Per the germline V gene, CDR1 is ENHRY and CDR2 is SYGVKD. CDR3 length: 16 residues.

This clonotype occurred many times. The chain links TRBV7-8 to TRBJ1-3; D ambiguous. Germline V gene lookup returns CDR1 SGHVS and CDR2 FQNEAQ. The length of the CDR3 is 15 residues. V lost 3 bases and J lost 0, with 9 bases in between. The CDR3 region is CASSFDYTSGNTIYF. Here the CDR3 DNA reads TGTGCCAGCAGCTTTGATTACACCTCTGGAAACACCATATATTTT. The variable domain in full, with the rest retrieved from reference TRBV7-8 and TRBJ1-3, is GAGVSQSPRYKVAKRGQDVALRCDPISGHVSLFWYQQALGQGPEFLTYFQNEAQLDKSGLPSDRFFAERPEGSVSTLKIQRTQQEDSAVYLCASSFDYTSGNTIYFGEGSWLTVV.

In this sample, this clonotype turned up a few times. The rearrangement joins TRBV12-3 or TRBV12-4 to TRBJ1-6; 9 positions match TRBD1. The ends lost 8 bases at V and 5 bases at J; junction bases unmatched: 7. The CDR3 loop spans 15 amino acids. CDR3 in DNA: TGTGCCAGCTCACTCGGACAGGGGAATAATTCACCCCTCCACTTT. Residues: CASSLGQGNNSPLHF.